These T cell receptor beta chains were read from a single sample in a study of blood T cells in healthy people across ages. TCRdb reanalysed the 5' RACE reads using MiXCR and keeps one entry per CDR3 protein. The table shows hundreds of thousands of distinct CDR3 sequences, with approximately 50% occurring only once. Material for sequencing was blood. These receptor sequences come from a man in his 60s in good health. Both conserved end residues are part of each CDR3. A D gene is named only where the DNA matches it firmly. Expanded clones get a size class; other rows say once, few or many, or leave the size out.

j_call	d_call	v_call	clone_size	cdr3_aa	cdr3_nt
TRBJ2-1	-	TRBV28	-	CASSRGLWEFF	TGTGCCAGCAGTCGTGGCCTGTGGGAGTTCTTC
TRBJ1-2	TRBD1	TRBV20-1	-	CSATKGAGGYTF	TGCAGTGCTACGAAGGGGGCGGGTGGCTACACCTTC
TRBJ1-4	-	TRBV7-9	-	CASSLEGVVKLFF	TGTGCCAGCAGCTTAGAAGGGGTGGTAAAACTGTTTTTT
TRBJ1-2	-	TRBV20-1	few	CSARNQVVGYGYTF	TGCAGTGCTAGAAACCAGGTCGTAGGCTATGGCTACACCTTC
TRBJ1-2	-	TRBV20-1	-	CSAGNIATF	TGCAGTGCGGGCAACATAGCCACCTTC
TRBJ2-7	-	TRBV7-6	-	CASSPSSRDRKYF	TGTGCCAGCAGCCCATCATCCCGGGACCGTAAGTACTTC
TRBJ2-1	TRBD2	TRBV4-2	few	CASSQVASGGIYNEQFF	TGTGCCAGCAGCCAAGTGGCTAGCGGGGGTATCTACAATGAGCAGTTCTTC
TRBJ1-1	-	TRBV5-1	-	CANSPNIGGDTEAFF	TGCGCCAACAGCCCAAACATCGGAGGCGACACTGAAGCTTTCTTT
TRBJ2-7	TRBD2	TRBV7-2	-	CASSQTSGSSYEQYF	TGTGCCAGCAGTCAGACTAGCGGGAGCTCCTACGAGCAGTACTTC
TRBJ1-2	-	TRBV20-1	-	CSAPPVGLDLHGYTF	TGCAGTGCTCCCCCCGTGGGACTCGATTTGCATGGCTACACCTTC
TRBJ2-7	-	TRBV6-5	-	CASSYSVAGTYEQYF	TGTGCCAGCAGTTACTCAGTCGCAGGGACCTACGAGCAGTACTTC
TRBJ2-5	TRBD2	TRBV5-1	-	CASSLSSGGAGKTQYF	TGCGCCAGCAGCTTGTCGAGCGGGGGGGCCGGGAAGACCCAGTACTTC
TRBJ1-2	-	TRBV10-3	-	CATSMNYGYTF	TGTGCCACGTCAATGAACTATGGCTACACCTTC
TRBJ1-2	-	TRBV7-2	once	CASGLASRVLTLRDGYTF	TGTGCCAGCGGCTTGGCCTCCAGGGTTTTAACCCTCCGTGACGGCTACACCTTC
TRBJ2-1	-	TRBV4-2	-	CASSQEDRGYNEQFF	TGTGCCAGCAGCCAAGAGGATCGGGGTTACAATGAGCAGTTCTTC
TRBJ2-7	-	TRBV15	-	CATSRDRAGSYEQYF	TGTGCCACCAGCAGAGATCGAGCGGGCTCCTACGAGCAGTACTTC
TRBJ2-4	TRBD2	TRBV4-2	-	CASSQDGRIAGPPAKNIQYF	TGTGCCAGCAGCCAAGATGGGAGGATAGCGGGGCCTCCAGCCAAAAACATTCAGTACTTC
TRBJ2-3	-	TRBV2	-	CASSEALWRRADTQYF	TGTGCCAGCAGTGAAGCGCTTTGGCGTCGGGCAGATACGCAGTATTTT
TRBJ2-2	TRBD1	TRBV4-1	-	CASSRSGTGVTGELFF	TGCGCCAGCAGCCGCTCCGGGACAGGGGTCACCGGGGAGCTGTTTTTT
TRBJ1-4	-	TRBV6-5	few	CASSYSKTEKLFF	TGTGCCAGCAGTTACTCGAAGACTGAAAAACTGTTTTTT
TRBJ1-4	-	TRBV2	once	CASRRLGQGNEKLFF	TGTGCCAGCAGACGGCTAGGGCAAGGAAATGAAAAACTGTTTTTT
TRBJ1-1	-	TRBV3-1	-	CASSQRQVGTEAFF	TGTGCCAGCAGCCAGCGTCAGGTGGGGACTGAAGCTTTCTTT
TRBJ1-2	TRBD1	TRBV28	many	CASRPGTGSYGYTF	TGTGCCAGCAGACCCGGGACAGGGTCATATGGCTACACCTTC
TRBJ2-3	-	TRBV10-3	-	CATSLGGARTDTQYF	TGTGCCACAAGCCTCGGGGGAGCGAGGACAGATACGCAGTATTTT
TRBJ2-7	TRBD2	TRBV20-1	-	CSANIAGPSYEQYF	TGCAGTGCTAACATAGCGGGGCCCTCCTACGAGCAGTACTTC
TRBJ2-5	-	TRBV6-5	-	CASRRQTQGTQYF	TGTGCCAGCAGAAGACAAACTCAGGGGACCCAGTACTTC
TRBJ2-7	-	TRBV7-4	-	CASILEFACYEQYF	TGTGCCAGCATACTGGAATTCGCCTGCTACGAGCAGTACTTC
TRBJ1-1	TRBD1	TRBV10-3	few	CAIRTGEKNTEAFF	TGTGCCATCAGGACAGGGGAGAAGAACACTGAAGCTTTCTTT
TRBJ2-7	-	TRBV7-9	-	CASSSPGAYEQYF	TGTGCCAGCAGCTCCCCCGGCGCCTACGAGCAGTACTTC
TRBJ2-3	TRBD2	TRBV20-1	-	CSATPTSGGESTDTQYF	TGCAGTGCCACACCGACTAGCGGGGGGGAAAGCACAGATACGCAGTATTTT
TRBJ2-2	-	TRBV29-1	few	CSVGTSPGELFF	TGCAGCGTAGGCACGTCGCCCGGGGAGCTGTTTTTT
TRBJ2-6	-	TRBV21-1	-	CASSKLYRKRGKAGANVLTF	TGTGCCAGCAGCAAACTATATAGGAAGCGGGGGAAGGCTGGGGCCAACGTCCTGACTTTC
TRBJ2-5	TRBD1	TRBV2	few	CASSFTTGYQETQYF	TGTGCCAGCAGTTTTACGACAGGGTACCAAGAGACCCAGTACTTC
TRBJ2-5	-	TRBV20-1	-	CSARAGGKETQYF	TGCAGTGCTAGAGCTGGGGGGAAAGAGACCCAGTACTTC
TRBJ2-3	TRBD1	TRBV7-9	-	CASSFGQGGLSGTDTQYF	TGTGCCAGCAGCTTTGGACAGGGCGGGTTGAGTGGCACAGATACGCAGTATTTT
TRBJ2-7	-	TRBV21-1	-	CASSKRGADDSGVEQYF	TGTGCCAGCAGCAAAAGGGGGGCGGATGATAGCGGGGTCGAGCAGTACTTC
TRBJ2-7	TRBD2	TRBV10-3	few	CAVGEGSYEQYF	TGTGCCGTGGGGGAGGGCTCCTACGAGCAGTACTTC
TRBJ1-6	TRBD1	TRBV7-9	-	CASSLAGTGGPHF	TGTGCCAGCAGCTTAGCAGGGACAGGGGGCCCCCACTTT
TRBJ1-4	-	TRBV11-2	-	CASSPAHRAEVEKLFF	TGTGCCAGCAGCCCGGCCCACAGGGCAGAGGTTGAAAAACTGTTTTTT
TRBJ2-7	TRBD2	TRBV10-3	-	CAIRTSEYRGYEQYF	TGTGCCATCCGGACTAGCGAGTACCGGGGCTACGAGCAGTACTTC
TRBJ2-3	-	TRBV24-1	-	CATSGQNATSTDTQYF	TGTGCCACCAGCGGACAGAATGCTACTAGCACGGATACGCAGTATTTT
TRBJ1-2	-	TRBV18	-	CASSPSGRASNYGYTF	TGTGCCAGCTCACCATCAGGGAGGGCTTCTAACTATGGCTACACCTTC
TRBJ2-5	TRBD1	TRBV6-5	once	CASIPGTGGTQYF	TGTGCCAGCATCCCCGGGACAGGGGGGACCCAGTACTTC
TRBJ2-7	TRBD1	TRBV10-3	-	CAIADRGYEQYF	TGTGCCATCGCGGACAGGGGCTACGAGCAGTACTTC
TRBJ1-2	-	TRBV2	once	CASAPENYGYTF	TGTGCCAGCGCCCCAGAAAACTATGGCTACACCTTC
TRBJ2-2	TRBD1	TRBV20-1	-	CSTRGRGSPTGELFF	TGCAGTACTAGGGGCAGGGGGAGCCCCACCGGGGAGCTGTTTTTT
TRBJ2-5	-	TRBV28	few	CASRGGTKETQYF	TGTGCCAGCCGTGGCGGTACTAAAGAGACCCAGTACTTC
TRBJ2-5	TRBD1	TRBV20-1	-	CSAIETGKVYQETQYF	TGCAGTGCGATCGAGACAGGGAAAGTTTATCAAGAGACCCAGTACTTC
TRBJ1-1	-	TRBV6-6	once	CASNRIMNTEAFF	TGTGCCAGCAATAGAATCATGAACACTGAAGCTTTCTTT
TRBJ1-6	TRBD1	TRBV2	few	CASSERDRGTSPLHF	TGTGCCAGCAGTGAACGGGACAGGGGGACCTCACCCCTCCACTTT
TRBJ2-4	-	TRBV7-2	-	CASTSMGLAKNIQYF	TGTGCCAGCACGTCCATGGGTCTAGCCAAAAACATTCAGTACTTC
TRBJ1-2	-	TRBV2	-	CASSQEAASNYGYTF	TGTGCCAGCAGCCAAGAGGCGGCTTCTAACTATGGCTACACCTTC
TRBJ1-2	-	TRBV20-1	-	CSADRGCGYTF	TGCAGTGCTGACCGGGGTTGTGGCTACACCTTC
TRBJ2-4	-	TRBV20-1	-	CSARDPLGAKNIQYF	TGCAGTGCTAGAGATCCACTAGGGGCCAAAAACATTCAGTACTTC
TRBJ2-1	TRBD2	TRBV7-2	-	CASSLGGVYNEQFF	TGTGCCAGCAGCTTGGGAGGGGTCTACAATGAGCAGTTCTTC